The clone carrying this T cell receptor (beta chain) was found many times. Its antigen is not known. Deletions cut 0 bases from V and 3 bases from J, with 13 bases between. The CDR3 has 16 amino acids. From germline, CDR1 is LNHNV and CDR2 YYDKDF (reference sequence). These data come from a study of molecular identifiers for immune sequencing clone quantification. As previously described, bulk TCR libraries were made using listed TCR primers. TCRdb called the PCR reads again in MiXCR, with one record for every CDR3 protein. Among hundreds of thousands of distinct CDR3 sequences listed, 15% to 20% were seen once. The study's findings and limits: In cases of identical TCR molecules sharing a barcode, highly expanded clone sizes could be underestimated. Among 800,000 to 1,000,000 naive cells, as was reported, spiked Jurkat TCR RNA from one cell was detectable. Clones above 20 RNA copies contained over 99% of effector molecules and under 1% of naive molecules.

The TCR sequence derives from a human donor in good health. Some libraries in this study had Jurkat cell RNA spiked in. The sample was naive CD8+ T cells from blood, with Jurkat cell RNA spiked in. The subset denotes: FACS-sorted CD8+CD4-CCR7+CD45RA+ naive T cells. This chain links TRBV15 with TRBJ2-3, with D perhaps TRBD1 (5 bases). CDR3 protein: CATSRDRGSRTDTQYF. CDR3 nucleotides: TGTGCCACCAGCAGAGATAGGGGTTCTAGGACAGATACGCAGTATTTT. Supplemented by reference TRBV15 and TRBJ2-3, the full variable domain reads DAMVIQNPRYQVTQFGKPVTLSCSQTLNHNVMYWYQQKSSQAPKLLFHYYDKDFNNEADTPDNFQSRRPNTSFCFLDIRSPGLGDTAMYLCATSRDRGSRTDTQYFGPGTRLTVL.